The 23 T cell receptor beta chains below all came from one sample that was sequenced in a study of metastatic and nonmetastatic thyroid tumors. There were no patients who had received any treatment before thyroid surgery. TCRdb re-processed the PCR reads through MiXCR. The repertoire holds roughly 7,000 clones, with around a third as singletons. Sequencing was performed on adjacent normal tissue. The receptors were sampled from a female donor with papillary thyroid cancer or a benign thyroid nodule (not recorded which). Some clones in this sample may be carry-over from other donors' samples.

Comments on this clone: An end of the junction differs from the germline gene, which may be a read error. The J gene is TRBJ2-7, the V gene TRBV11-2, with D tentatively TRBD2 (6 bases). Germline loops: CDR1 SGHAT, CDR2 FQNNGV. CDR3 length: 13 amino acids. CDR3 sequence reads: CASSLDSVASVHF. Written as DNA, the CDR3 is TGTGCCAGCAGCTTAGATAGTGTCGCTAGCGTGCACTTC.

The chain couples TRBV7-8 to TRBJ2-7, with 10 bases lining up with TRBD1. V lost 0 bases and J lost 6; bases outside the gene matches: 2. The CDR3 has 14 residues. CDR1 and CDR2 from the germline V gene are SGHVS and FQNEAQ. CDR3 bases: TGTGCCAGCAGCTTAGCGTGGGACAGGGGCGAGCAGTACTTC. Translation gives CASSLAWDRGEQYF.

V gene TRBV28 combines with J gene TRBJ2-7; 9 bases map to TRBD1. V trimming: 5 bases; J trimming: 3 bases; junction bases outside the gene matches: 5. The CDR3 runs 14 residues. Germline-derived CDR1 and CDR2 are MDHEN and SYDVKM. The CDR3 sequence is CASSKTGGFYEQYF. The CDR3 nucleotides read TGTGCCAGCAGTAAGACAGGGGGTTTCTACGAGCAGTACTTC.

The genes are TRBV27 and TRBJ2-2, with a weak D call TRBD1 (6 bases). The CDR3 has 14 amino acids. The germline V gene encodes CDR1 MNHEY and CDR2 SMNVEV (reference sequence). The V gene lost 6 bases and the J gene lost 1 base, with 9 bases spanning the gap. Here the CDR3 DNA reads TGTGCCAGCAGGCCACAGGGGAACACCGGGGAGCTGTTTTTT. Translating gives CASRPQGNTGELFF.

In this sample, this clone turned up a few times. V gene TRBV6-1 combines with J gene TRBJ1-2, with TRBD1 as a possible D gene (5 bases). V was clipped by 3 bases and J by 3 bases, with 8 bases between them. The germline gives CDR1 MNHNS, CDR2 SASEGT. This CDR3 has 13 amino acids. CDR3 sequence (DNA): TGTGCCAGCAGTGACCGACAGTACTATGGCTACACCTTC. Amino acids: CASSDRQYYGYTF.

Written as DNA, the CDR3 is TGTGCCAGCAGCTTGAGTGCCAGGGGTGGTGAAAAACTGTTTTTT. It codes for CASSLSARGGEKLFF. The chain couples TRBV5-4 to TRBJ1-4; D is perhaps TRBD1 (6 bases). Germline loops: CDR1 SGHNT, CDR2 YYREEE (reference sequence). The CDR3 runs to 15 residues. Trimming removed 1 base at V and 7 bases at J, with 14 bases between.

The gene calls are TRBV20-1 and TRBJ1-1, with D uncertain. From germline, CDR1 is DFQATT and CDR2 SNEGSKA (reference sequence). The CDR3 contains 12 residues. The CDR3 DNA sequence: TGCAGCTCATCTCCGAGGGACACTGAAGCTTTCTTT. The encoded protein is CSSSPRDTEAFF.

V is TRBV5-1 and J is TRBJ1-5; the match to TRBD1 covers 10 bases. Germline loops: CDR1 SGHRS, CDR2 YFSETQ. Losses at the gene ends were 4 bases for V and 5 bases for J; bases not matched to a gene: 3. The CDR3 spans 14 residues. The CDR3 loop reads CASSPDRGDQPQHF. The DNA for the CDR3 is TGCGCCAGCAGCCCGGACAGGGGGGATCAGCCCCAGCATTTT.

This clone was seen only a few times. The chain links TRBV6-2 or TRBV6-3 to TRBJ1-2; D might be TRBD1 (5 bases). CDR3 length: 16 amino acids. The V end was cut by 5 bases, the J end by 5 bases, with 21 bases between. The germline V gene encodes CDR1 MNHEY and CDR2 SVGEGT. The CDR3: CASSPYAGERWYGYTF. DNA for the CDR3: TGTGCCAGCAGTCCCTACGCGGGGGAAAGGTGGTATGGCTACACCTTC.

The chain links TRBV10-3 to TRBJ2-7; 9 nucleotides align to TRBD1. The ends lost 3 bases at V and 0 bases at J; junction bases unmatched: 6. The length of the CDR3 is 16 residues. Germline CDR1 reads ENHRY; CDR2 reads SYGVKD. CDR3 protein: CAISDVGQGTSYEQYF. CDR3 nucleotide sequence: TGTGCCATCAGTGACGTGGGACAGGGCACCTCCTACGAGCAGTACTTC.

This clone is deemed medium-sized (0.01 to 0.1%). The genes are TRBV3-1 and TRBJ2-7; the match to TRBD2 covers 11 bases. The V gene's germline CDR1 is LGHDT and CDR2 YNNKEL (reference sequence). The CDR3 is 15 residues long. The ends lost 5 bases at V and 7 bases at J; junction bases unmatched: 10. For the CDR3, the DNA is TGTGCCAGCAGCGAAGGACTAGCGGGTGGGATGGAGCAGTACTTC. It encodes CASSEGLAGGMEQYF.

This clone was seen more than once but under ten times. The chain uses TRBV2 and TRBJ1-3; TRBD1 agrees at 8 bases. With 5 bases clipped from V and 3 bases from J, the junction kept 6 bases outside the gene matches. Germline assignment: CDR1 SNHLY and CDR2 FYNNEI. The CDR3 consists of 15 residues. The CDR3 is CASSKTDRVGNTIYF. The CDR3 DNA follows: TGTGCCAGCAGTAAGACGGACAGGGTTGGAAACACCATATATTTT.

The rearrangement uses TRBV6-5 and TRBJ2-1; D is possibly TRBD1 or TRBD2 (6 bases each). Per germline, CDR1 MNHEY and CDR2 SVGAGI. V was cut by 2 bases and J by 7 bases, with 12 bases left in between. The CDR3 sequence is 14 residues long. CDR3 residues: CASSYGRGGNEQFF. For the CDR3, the DNA is TGTGCCAGCAGTTACGGCCGAGGGGGGAATGAGCAGTTCTTC.

This clone occurred a few times. V usage is TRBV6-1 and J usage is TRBJ1-5; 8 nucleotides align to TRBD1. The CDR3 runs to 17 residues. The V segment lost 2 bases and the J segment 0 bases; nucleotides outside the gene matches: 6. Per germline, CDR1 MNHNS and CDR2 SASEGT. The CDR3 sequence: CASSELRTGNSNQPQHF. The CDR3 coding sequence is TGTGCCAGCAGTGAACTCCGGACAGGGAATAGCAATCAGCCCCAGCATTTT.

CDR3 in DNA: TGTGCCTGGAGTGGGGGGCAGGGCGGTAGGGCGGACTATGGCTACACCTTC. The encoded protein is CAWSGGQGGRADYGYTF. The V and J genes are TRBV30 and TRBJ1-2; D might be TRBD1 (6 bases). Trimming took off 1 base at V and 3 bases at J, with 21 bases between the two ends. The CDR3 sequence is 17 residues long. Germline loops: CDR1 GTSNPN, CDR2 SVGIG (reference sequence).

This clone was counted between two and nine times. J is TRBJ2-3 and V is TRBV28, with TRBD2 matching over 10 bases. V shed 3 bases and J 1 base; nucleotides not matched to a gene: 1. CDR3 length: 15 amino acids. Germline V gene sequence: CDR1 MDHEN, CDR2 SYDVKM. The CDR3 sequence: CASSLGTSGTDTQYF. The CDR3, as DNA: TGTGCCAGCAGTTTGGGGACTAGCGGCACAGATACGCAGTATTTT.

This sequence joins TRBV20-1 and TRBJ2-7; 10 positions match TRBD2. The V and J ends lost 4 bases and 3 bases, in that order; junction bases with no gene match: 3. The CDR3 has 13 residues. Germline values: CDR1 DFQATT, CDR2 SNEGSKA (reference sequence). The CDR3 bases are TGCAGTGCTACAGGACTAGCGGTCTACGAGCAGTACTTC. This gives the protein CSATGLAVYEQYF.

This chain joins TRBV20-1 and TRBJ2-5; no firm D call. Germline V CDR1 and CDR2: DFQATT, SNEGSKA (reference sequence). The CDR3 loop spans 11 amino acids. The CDR3 loop is CGRRVGETQYF. The CDR3 DNA reads as TGCGGCCGAAGGGTGGGAGAGACCCAGTACTTC.

In its sample, this clone is medium-sized. This rearrangement joins TRBV9 to TRBJ2-1; weak D call: TRBD1 (6 bases). Trimming pared 4 bases from V and 3 bases from J, leaving 14 bases between. Germline CDR1 is SGDLS and CDR2 is YYNGEE. This CDR3 is 15 amino acids long. CDR3 in amino acids: CASSPTAGVYNEQFF. DNA of the CDR3: TGTGCCAGCAGCCCCACGGCAGGGGTCTACAATGAGCAGTTCTTC.

The V call is TRBV5-1, the J call TRBJ1-1, with 9 bases matching TRBD1. Germline trimming cut 6 bases from V and 4 bases from J; bases unmatched to any gene: 7. The CDR3 has 14 amino acids. Germline CDR1 reads SGHRS; CDR2 reads YFSETQ. CDR3 DNA: TGCGCCAGCACAGCCGAACAGGGGGCCACTGAAGCTTTCTTT. Protein product: CASTAEQGATEAFF.

This clone was seen only a few times. This chain uses TRBV6-1 with TRBJ1-2; 10 bases map to TRBD1. Germline V lookup: CDR1 MNHNS, CDR2 SASEGT. V was pared by 3 bases and J by 5 bases, with 6 bases of the junction left unmatched. The CDR3 consists of 15 residues. This CDR3 is CASSDRQGAGYGYTF. The CDR3, as DNA: TGTGCCAGCAGTGACCGACAGGGGGCAGGGTATGGCTACACCTTC.

The chain has TRBV28 and TRBJ2-2, with no clear D. V lost 3 bases and J 0 bases, leaving 2 bases between the germline ends. The CDR3 is 13 residues long. Germline CDR1 is MDHEN and CDR2 is SYDVKM. CDR3 in amino acids: CASSFANTGELFF. The CDR3 region has the DNA TGTGCCAGCAGTTTCGCGAACACCGGGGAGCTGTTTTTT.

The chain uses TRBV12-3 or TRBV12-4 and TRBJ2-4; 7 nucleotides line up with TRBD2. The CDR3 has 14 residues. After removal of 7 bases from V and 4 bases from J, the junction contained 7 bases not matched to a gene. CDR3 nucleotides: TGTGCCAGCATCCTAGTGGGAGGGAAAAACATTCAGTACTTC. It yields the protein CASILVGGKNIQYF.